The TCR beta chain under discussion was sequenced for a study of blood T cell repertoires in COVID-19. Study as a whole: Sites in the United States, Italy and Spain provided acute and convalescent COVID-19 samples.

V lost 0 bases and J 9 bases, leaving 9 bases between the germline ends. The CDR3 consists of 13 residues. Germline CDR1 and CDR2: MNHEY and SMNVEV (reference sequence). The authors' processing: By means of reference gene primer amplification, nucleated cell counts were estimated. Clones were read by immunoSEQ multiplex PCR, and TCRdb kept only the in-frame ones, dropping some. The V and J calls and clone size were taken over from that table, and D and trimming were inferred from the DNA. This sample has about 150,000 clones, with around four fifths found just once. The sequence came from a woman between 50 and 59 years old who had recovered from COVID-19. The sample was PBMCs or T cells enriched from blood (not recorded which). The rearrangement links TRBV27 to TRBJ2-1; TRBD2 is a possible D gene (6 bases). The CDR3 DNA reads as TGTGCCAGCAGTTTATCGGCGGGACTTGAGCAGTTCTTC. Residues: CASSLSAGLEQFF.